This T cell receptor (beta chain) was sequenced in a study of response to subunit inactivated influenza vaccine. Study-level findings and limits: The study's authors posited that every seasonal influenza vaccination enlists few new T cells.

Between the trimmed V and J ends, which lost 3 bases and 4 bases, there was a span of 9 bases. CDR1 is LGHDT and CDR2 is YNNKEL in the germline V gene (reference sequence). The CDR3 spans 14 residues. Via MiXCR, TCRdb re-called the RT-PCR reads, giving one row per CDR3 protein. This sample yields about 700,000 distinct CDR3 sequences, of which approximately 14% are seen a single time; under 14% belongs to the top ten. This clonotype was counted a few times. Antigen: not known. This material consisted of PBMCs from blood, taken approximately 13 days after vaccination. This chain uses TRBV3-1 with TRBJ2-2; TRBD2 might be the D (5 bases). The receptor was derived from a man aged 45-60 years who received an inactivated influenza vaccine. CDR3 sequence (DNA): TGTGCCAGCAGCCAGACTATTTCCACCGGGGAGCTGTTTTTT. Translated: CASSQTISTGELFF.